The 19 T cell receptor beta chains below were found in one sample sequenced in a study of T cells in localized non-small cell lung cancer. The assay was immunoSEQ multiplex PCR, and TCRdb's table has in-frame clones only and misses some. In the table there are under 35,000 clones, around 93% of which are singletons. The sample here was peripheral blood mononuclear cells, taken before any cancer treatment. Receptors were obtained from a woman aged 35-75 years with stage III lung adenocarcinoma.

This chain connects TRBV7-9 to TRBJ2-1, with TRBD2 matching over 9 bases. V lost 6 bases to trimming and J lost 4 bases; unmatched junction nucleotides: 7. CDR1 and CDR2 (germline): SEHNR, FQNEAQ (reference sequence). The CDR3 runs 15 residues. The DNA for the CDR3 is TGTGCCAGCAGTCGACTAGCGGACCGATACAATGAGCAGTTCTTC. Translated, it gives CASSRLADRYNEQFF. The full variable domain, in which reference TRBV7-9 and TRBJ2-1 provide the parts outside the CDR3, is DTGVSQNPRHKITKRGQNVTFRCDPISEHNRLYWYRQTLGQGPEFLTYFQNEAQLEKSRLLSDRFSAERPKGSFSTLEIQRTEQGDSAMYLCASSRLADRYNEQFFGPGTRLTVL.

V is TRBV7-2 and J is TRBJ1-6; possibly TRBD1 for D (6 bases). The CDR3 length is 15 residues. V was shortened by 4 bases and J by 4 bases, with 11 bases between the two germline ends. CDR1 and CDR2 from the germline V gene are SGHTA and FQGNSA. The CDR3 bases are TGTGCCAGCAGCTCAGGACAGTCGTATAATTCACCCCTCCACTTT. Translating it yields CASSSGQSYNSPLHF.

The chain combines TRBV11-2 with TRBJ2-1, with 12 bases aligning to TRBD2. Germline V CDR1 and CDR2: SGHAT, FQNNGV. Losses at the gene ends were 5 bases for V and 7 bases for J; bases not matched to a gene: 6. The CDR3 consists of 15 residues. The CDR3 reads CASSPLTSGSNEQFF. In DNA, the CDR3 is TGTGCCAGCAGCCCACTGACTAGCGGGAGTAATGAGCAGTTCTTC.

This sequence joins TRBV7-2 and TRBJ2-3; unclear D gene. This CDR3 is built from 13 residues. Germline loops: CDR1 SGHTA, CDR2 FQGNSA. Trimming stripped 5 bases from V and 1 base from J, with 7 bases between. The CDR3 region is CASSSTRTDTQYF. In DNA, the CDR3 is TGTGCCAGCAGCAGCACTCGCACAGATACGCAGTATTTT.

The J gene is TRBJ2-5, the V gene TRBV6-6, with D perhaps matching TRBD1 (6 bases). The CDR3 spans 15 residues. The germline V gene has CDR1 MNHNY and CDR2 SVGAGI (reference sequence). Trimming stripped 2 bases from V and 4 bases from J, with 14 bases between. CDR3 loop: CASSYQQGKGETQYF. The CDR3 nucleotides are TGTGCCAGCAGTTACCAACAGGGAAAAGGAGAGACCCAGTACTTC.

The chain combines TRBV7-2 with TRBJ2-3, with D possibly matching TRBD2 (5 bases). Trimming pared 3 bases from V and 0 bases from J, leaving 7 bases between. CDR3 length: 14 amino acids. CDR1 and CDR2 (germline): SGHTA, FQGNSA. The CDR3: CASSLERSTDTQYF. CDR3 coding DNA: TGTGCCAGCAGCTTGGAGCGGAGCACAGATACGCAGTATTTT.

The gene calls are TRBV4-3 and TRBJ2-3; 7 nucleotides align to TRBD2. The V and J ends lost 0 bases and 2 bases, in that order; junction bases with no gene match: 8. The germline gives CDR1 LGHNA, CDR2 YSLEER. The CDR3 length is 17 residues. In nucleotides, the CDR3 is TGCGCCAGCAGCCAAGATCGGAGCGGGAACCCCACAGATACGCAGTATTTT. It encodes CASSQDRSGNPTDTQYF.

As regards this clone: The junction differs from germline at one of its ends, possibly a read error. V and J are TRBV7-2 and TRBJ2-5; tentatively, D is TRBD2 (6 bases). This CDR3 has 13 residues. CDR1 and CDR2 from the germline V gene are SGHTA and FQGNSA. CDR3 bases: TGTGCCAGCAGCTTAAGTTCCGCGGGATATGGGGACTTC. It yields the protein CASSLSSAGYGDF.

This chain uses TRBV18 with TRBJ2-2, with TRBD1 identical over 7 bases. Germline lookup yields CDR1 KGHSH and CDR2 LQKENI. Trimming removed 1 base from V and 4 bases from J; junction bases left unmatched: 6. This CDR3 is built from 16 residues. This CDR3 is CASSPLGQVFTGELFF. CDR3 bases: TGTGCCAGCTCACCACTCGGACAGGTTTTCACCGGGGAGCTGTTTTTT.

The chain recombines TRBV19 with TRBJ1-1, with no clear D. With 3 bases removed from V and 1 base from J, the gap between germline ends came to 6 bases. Germline assignment: CDR1 LNHDA and CDR2 SQIVND (reference sequence). The CDR3 runs 13 residues. CDR3 loop: CASSIFGNTEAFF. The CDR3 region has the DNA TGTGCCAGTAGTATTTTCGGGAACACTGAAGCTTTCTTT.

The J gene is TRBJ1-1, the V gene TRBV30, with TRBD1 identical over 8 bases. This CDR3 comprises 14 residues. The V and J ends lost 4 bases and 0 bases, in that order; junction bases with no gene match: 4. CDR1 is GTSNPN and CDR2 is SVGIG in the germline V gene (reference sequence). The CDR3 DNA follows: TGTGCCTGGACTCAGGGGGCGATGAACACTGAAGCTTTCTTT. The encoded protein is CAWTQGAMNTEAFF. Together with reference TRBV30 and TRBJ1-1, the CDR3 gives the full variable domain: SQTIHQWPATLVQPVGSPLSLECTVEGTSNPNLYWYRQAAGRGLQLLFYSVGIGQISSEVPQNLSASRPQDRQFILSSKKLLLSDSGFYLCAWTQGAMNTEAFFGQGTRLTVV.

V and J are TRBV18 and TRBJ1-1; maybe TRBD1 (6 bases). CDR1 and CDR2 (germline): KGHSH, LQKENI. V dropped 4 bases and J dropped 4 bases, with 19 bases sitting between them. The CDR3 covers 16 residues. CDR3 bases: TGTGCCAGCTCACTCACGGCGGACCAGGGGTCCACTGAAGCTTTCTTT. Translating it yields CASSLTADQGSTEAFF.

This chain joins TRBV4-3 and TRBJ1-2, with D perhaps matching TRBD1 (5 bases). The CDR3 spans 15 residues. CDR1 and CDR2 (germline): LGHNA, YSLEER. The ends were cut back, 0 bases at V and 2 bases at J, with 10 bases in the middle. The CDR3 loop is CASSQDGSGNYGYTF. As DNA, the CDR3 is TGCGCCAGCAGCCAAGATGGTTCAGGGAACTATGGCTACACCTTC.

V gene TRBV6-6 combines with J gene TRBJ1-1, with 9 nucleotides matching TRBD1. Losses at the gene ends were 10 bases for V and 4 bases for J; bases not matched to a gene: 10. The CDR3 contains 14 residues. From germline, CDR1 is MNHNY and CDR2 SVGAGI (reference sequence). The CDR3 DNA reads TGTGCCACCAAAAAACCGACAGGGGGCACTGAAGCTTTCTTT. Translating it yields CATKKPTGGTEAFF.

V gene TRBV6-6 combines with J gene TRBJ2-7; D call uncertain. The CDR3 has 14 amino acids. Germline lookup yields CDR1 MNHNY and CDR2 SVGAGI (reference sequence). Between the trimmed V and J ends, which lost 5 bases and 2 bases, there was a span of 13 bases. CDR3 nucleotide sequence: TGTGCCAGCAGTAACGGAAACTTTCCCTACGAGCAGTACTTC. It is translated as CASSNGNFPYEQYF.

This chain links TRBV7-8 with TRBJ1-2; maybe TRBD1 (5 bases). This CDR3 region has 13 residues. The germline V and J ends were trimmed by 5 bases and 8 bases, with 15 bases remaining between them. Germline V CDR1 and CDR2: SGHVS, FQNEAQ. CDR3 nucleotide sequence: TGTGCCAGCAGCCCCCCAGGGATTCGCGGCTACACCTTC. Amino acids: CASSPPGIRGYTF.

V gene TRBV30 combines with J gene TRBJ1-1, with 11 bases that match TRBD1. The CDR3 spans 12 residues. The germline gives CDR1 GTSNPN, CDR2 SVGIG (reference sequence). Trimming at V came to 3 bases and at J to 12 bases, leaving 6 bases not matched to a gene. In DNA form, the CDR3 reads TGTGCCTGGAGGGGGACAGGGGGGCCCCCTTTCTTT. This codes for CAWRGTGGPPFF. Supplemented by reference TRBV30 and TRBJ1-1, the full variable domain reads SQTIHQWPATLVQPVGSPLSLECTVEGTSNPNLYWYRQAAGRGLQLLFYSVGIGQISSEVPQNLSASRPQDRQFILSSKKLLLSDSGFYLCAWRGTGGPPFFGQGTRLTVV.

The gene calls are TRBV7-2 and TRBJ2-7; 9 nucleotides match TRBD1. CDR1 is SGHTA, CDR2 FQGNSA, per germline. The junction had 5 bases not matched to a gene; V was cut back by 3 bases and J by 2 bases. CDR3 length equals 15 residues. CDR3 residues: CASSLGGQGPYEQYF. The CDR3 DNA reads TGTGCCAGCAGCTTGGGCGGACAGGGGCCCTACGAGCAGTACTTC.

The rearrangement links TRBV7-2 to TRBJ1-2; D remains unclear. V lost 2 bases, J lost 5 bases, and 12 bases lay in between. The germline CDR1 and CDR2 sequences are SGHTA and FQGNSA. This CDR3 comprises 14 residues. CDR3 sequence reads: CASSLQMGHYGYTF. The CDR3 coding sequence is TGTGCCAGCAGCTTACAGATGGGTCATTATGGCTACACCTTC.